What follows are 4 T cell receptor beta chains derived from one specimen sequenced in a study of OX40 agonist ivuxolimab in advanced cancers. Repertoires were generated with immunoSEQ multiplex PCR, while TCRdb's copy carries only in-frame clones and drops some. The sample yields 55,000 to 85,000 clones, about 90% seen once. The sequenced sample was CD4+ or CD8+ T cells sorted from blood, obtained in a trial of the OX40 agonist ivuxolimab. The receptor set was obtained from an adult with an advanced solid tumor such as melanoma, head and neck, liver or kidney cancer.

This chain links TRBV29-1 with TRBJ2-3; 11 bases are shared with TRBD1. The CDR3 runs 16 residues. Per germline, CDR1 SQVTM and CDR2 ANQGSEA. V lost 4 bases and J lost 2; bases outside the gene matches: 8. CDR3 nucleotide sequence: TGCAGCGTTGTCCGGGACAGGGGGGGTCACACAGATACGCAGTATTTT. Translated, it gives CSVVRDRGGHTDTQYF.

V and J are TRBV27 and TRBJ2-7, with D tentatively TRBD1 (6 bases). CDR1 and CDR2 (germline): MNHEY, SMNVEV (reference sequence). Trimming removed 6 bases from V and 7 bases from J, with 16 bases in between. There are 13 residues in the CDR3. The CDR3 DNA reads as TGTGCCAGCAGATTTAAACAGGGTGGGGAGCAGTACTTC. Its protein is CASRFKQGGEQYF.

The chain has TRBV5-1 and TRBJ2-1, with 8 nucleotides matching TRBD1. The CDR3 totals 16 residues. V shed 0 bases, J shed 2 bases, and the junction held 4 bases outside the gene matches. Looked up from germline, CDR1 is SGHRS and CDR2 is YFSETQ. The CDR3 DNA is TGCGCCAGCAGCTTGGGGACAGGGACAACCTACAATGAGCAGTTCTTC. It yields the protein CASSLGTGTTYNEQFF.

The V call is TRBV5-6, the J call TRBJ2-7; tentatively, D is TRBD2 (6 bases). Germline-derived CDR1 and CDR2 are SGHDT and YYEEEE. CDR3 length equals 16 residues. The V end was cut by 5 bases, the J end by 7 bases, with 25 bases between. The CDR3, as DNA: TGTGCCAGCAGGTTCTTGGCCGTGACTAGAGAAGATGAGCAGTACTTC. Protein product: CASRFLAVTREDEQYF. The full variable domain, its missing parts supplied by reference TRBV5-6 and TRBJ2-7, is DAGVTQSPTHLIKTRGQQVTLRCSPKSGHDTVSWYQQALGQGPQFIFQYYEEEERQRGNFPDRFSGHQFPNYSSELNVNALLLGDSALYLCASRFLAVTREDEQYFGPGTRLTVT.